What follows is one T cell receptor beta chain and its context. Its antigen is unknown. This specimen comes from a study of T cells in localized non-small cell lung cancer. Here immunoSEQ multiplex PCR was the method, and the copy in TCRdb shows in-frame clones only, minus some. The data contain 31,000 or so clones, 85% to 90% of them seen just once; the ten biggest clones take up roughly 2.9%. Study results and limitations: Tumor trailed uninvolved adjacent lung in T cell clonality, which peaked there. Turning up in adjacent lung were a median around 50 of the top 100 tumor clones.

CDR1 and CDR2 (germline): SGHRS, YFSETQ. This CDR3 has 17 residues. V lost 0 bases to trimming and J lost 8 bases; unmatched junction nucleotides: 10. The receptor was derived from a female donor older than 55 with stage I lung adenocarcinoma. The sample was peripheral blood, taken before any cancer treatment. The chain is built from TRBV5-1 and TRBJ1-4, with 10 bases matching TRBD1. In nucleotides, the CDR3 is TGCGCCAGCAGCTTGGGCGGGACAGGGGAATGGGGAGAAAAACTGTTTTTT. This codes for CASSLGGTGEWGEKLFF.